This T cell receptor (beta chain) was documented in a study of human T cells and chemical hapten exposure. The sample's time point: pre-sensitization, week 0. Specified treatment: therapeutic diphenylcyclopropenone sensitization with weekly scalp DPC. Germline values: CDR1 LGHNA, CDR2 YSLEER. V was clipped by 1 base and J by 3 bases, with 9 bases between them. The CDR3 is 14 residues long. TCRdb re-called the RACE reads with MiXCR, one entry per CDR3 protein. Found here are some 70,000 distinct CDR3 sequences, roughly 11% of them singletons; the top ten hold about 5%. V and J are TRBV4-3 and TRBJ1-2; the D is unclear. This clonotype was sampled from a woman aged 50 to 60 with alopecia areata. Some clones in this sample may be carry-over from other donors' samples. Sequencing used whole blood, obtained in connection with sensitization to the hapten diphenylcyclopropenone (DPC). The CDR3 is CASSQVDVDYGYTF. CDR3 DNA: TGCGCCAGCAGCCAAGTAGATGTAGACTATGGCTACACCTTC.